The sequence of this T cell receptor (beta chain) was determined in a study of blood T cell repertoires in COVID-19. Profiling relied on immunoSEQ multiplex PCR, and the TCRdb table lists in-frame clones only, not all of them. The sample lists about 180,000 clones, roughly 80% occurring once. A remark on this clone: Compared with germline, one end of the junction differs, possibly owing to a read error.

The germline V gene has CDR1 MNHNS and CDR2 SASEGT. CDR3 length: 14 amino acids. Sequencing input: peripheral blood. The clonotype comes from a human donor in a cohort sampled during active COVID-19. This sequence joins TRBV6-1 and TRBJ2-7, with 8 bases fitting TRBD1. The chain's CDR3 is CASSEFDRGYGQYF. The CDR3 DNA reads TGTGCCAGCAGTGAATTTGACAGGGGTTACGGGCAGTACTTC.